The rows below give T cell receptor beta chains drawn from one sample of a study of blood T cell repertoires in COVID-19. Assay used: immunoSEQ multiplex PCR; TCRdb lists only in-frame clones, some missing. The sample has approximately 46,000 clones, roughly 81% seen once. The sample consisted of peripheral blood. Every receptor here comes from a woman between 65 and 79 years old in a cohort sampled during active COVID-19. CDR3s include the opening cysteine and the closing phenylalanine or tryptophan. D genes are given only for firm matches. The listing skips clone size in some rows; elsewhere it reads once, few, many or a size class.

j_call v_call d_call clone_size cdr3_aa cdr3_nt
TRBJ1-1 TRBV19 - - CASSQQGRFTEAFF TGTGCCAGTAGCCAGCAGGGGCGATTTACTGAAGCTTTCTTT
TRBJ2-7 TRBV19 - - CASSESYEQYF TGTGCCAGTAGTGAGTCCTACGAGCAGTACTTC
TRBJ1-5 TRBV28 - - CASTPNPGGNQPQHF TGTGCCAGCACTCCGAACCCCGGGGGCAATCAGCCCCAGCATTTT
TRBJ2-3 TRBV9 TRBD2 - CASSPLAGGSTDTQYF TGTGCCAGCAGCCCCCTAGCGGGAGGGAGCACAGATACGCAGTATTTT
TRBJ2-7 TRBV7-8 TRBD1 few CASSRSGTGWGWQYF TGTGCCAGCAGCCGCTCCGGGACAGGGTGGGGGTGGCAGTACTTC
TRBJ1-1 TRBV7-9 TRBD1 - CASSPWGQGYAEAFF TGTGCCAGCAGCCCATGGGGACAGGGATACGCTGAAGCTTTCTTT
TRBJ2-1 TRBV6-5 - few CASSPRRGTQFF TGTGCCAGCAGCCCGCGGCGCGGAACGCAGTTCTTC
TRBJ2-2 TRBV19 TRBD2 - CASSPAGGPVGELFF TGTGCCAGTAGTCCCGCGGGAGGGCCAGTCGGGGAGCTGTTTTTT
TRBJ2-7 TRBV3-1/TRBV3-2 - - CASSGSVGGEQYF TGTGCCAGCAGCGGGTCTGTGGGGGGCGAGCAGTACTTC
TRBJ2-1 TRBV29-1 - - CSSNLREDNEQFF TGCAGCTCCAACCTCCGGGAAGACAATGAGCAGTTCTTC
TRBJ2-6 TRBV10-2 TRBD1 - CASGTGQASGANVLTF TGCGCCAGCGGGACAGGTCAGGCCTCTGGGGCCAACGTCCTGACTTTC
TRBJ1-1 TRBV11-2 - - CASTRTTGSFMNTEAFF TGTGCCAGCACAAGAACAACAGGTTCTTTCATGAACACTGAAGCTTTCTTT
TRBJ1-2 TRBV7-9 - - CASSLLALNYGYTF TGTGCCAGCAGCTTACTGGCCCTTAACTATGGCTACACCTTC